These 13 T cell receptor beta chains were sequenced from one sample in a study of T-cell reconstitution after alpha-beta-depleted transplantation in children. Preparation of the TCRbeta library involved a method that used unique molecular identifiers. Using its own MiXCR run on the PCR reads, TCRdb lists one record per CDR3 protein. The sample holds approximately 510,000 distinct CDR3 sequences, about 16% seen once. This material consisted of PBMCs from the stem cell graft donor, taken from the stem cell graft. These TCRs come from a human donor who donated a stem cell graft to a child with acute lymphoblastic leukemia.

This chain links TRBV18 with TRBJ2-3; D possibly corresponds to TRBD2 (6 bases). CDR1 is KGHSH and CDR2 is LQKENI in the germline V gene. Trimming took off 5 bases at V and 9 bases at J, with 12 bases between the two ends. The CDR3 runs 12 residues. CDR3 protein: CASSADYNTQYF. The CDR3 bases are TGTGCCAGCTCAGCGGACTATAACACGCAGTATTTT.

The V and J genes are TRBV29-1 and TRBJ2-1; a weak D match, TRBD1 (6 bases). This CDR3 is 13 amino acids long. Germline V lookup: CDR1 SQVTM, CDR2 ANQGSEA. Trimming removed 3 bases from V and 10 bases from J, with 16 bases in between. The CDR3 is CSVEGPLGQEQFF. As DNA, the CDR3 is TGCAGCGTTGAGGGACCCCTAGGACAGGAGCAGTTCTTC.

The chain recombines TRBV12-3 or TRBV12-4 with TRBJ2-7, with unresolved D. The CDR3 has 12 residues. V lost 3 bases and J 5 bases, leaving 8 bases between the germline ends. CDR3 amino acids: CASSFKTHEQYF. In DNA, the CDR3 is TGTGCCAGCAGTTTCAAGACCCACGAGCAGTACTTC.

The chain has TRBV20-1 and TRBJ2-6; possibly TRBD1 for D (5 bases). V was shortened by 2 bases and J by 4 bases, with 21 bases between the two germline ends. CDR3 length: 18 amino acids. The germline V gene has CDR1 DFQATT and CDR2 SNEGSKA (reference sequence). This chain's CDR3 is CSARSLLSSRVGANVLTF. As DNA, the CDR3 is TGCAGTGCTAGATCCCTCCTAAGTTCCAGGGTCGGGGCCAACGTCCTGACTTTC.

Comments on this clonotype: It may be a read error: a sequence one base away is much more abundant. The rearrangement links TRBV5-6 to TRBJ2-5; D remains ambiguous. This CDR3 is built from 12 residues. From germline, CDR1 is SGHDT and CDR2 YYEEEE. The CDR3: CASILLGETQYF. The CDR3 DNA reads as TGTGCCAGCATCTTGCTTGGGGAGACCCAGTACTTC.

The chain links TRBV11-2 to TRBJ1-2; D not certain. There are 15 residues in the CDR3. Germline V gene lookup returns CDR1 SGHAT and CDR2 FQNNGV. Trimming took off 0 bases at V and 4 bases at J, with 12 bases between the two ends. As DNA, the CDR3 is TGTGCCAGCAGCTTAGAACAGTGGGCAGCCTATGGCTACACCTTC. This sequence encodes CASSLEQWAAYGYTF.

In this sample, this clonotype turned up a few times. The CDR3 nucleotides are TGTGCCATCAAAGACGGGAGGGCCGGGGAGACCCAGTACTTC. This sequence encodes CAIKDGRAGETQYF. This chain uses TRBV10-3 with TRBJ2-5; 8 bases agree with TRBD2. This CDR3 has 14 residues. After removal of 7 bases from V and 5 bases from J, the junction contained 9 bases not matched to a gene. The V gene's germline CDR1 is ENHRY and CDR2 SYGVKD.

This clonotype was recorded a few times. The CDR3 protein is CASSLGMTEAEETQYF. The CDR3 region has the DNA TGTGCCAGCAGCTTGGGGATGACAGAGGCGGAAGAGACCCAGTACTTC. The chain couples TRBV7-9 to TRBJ2-5; a possible D gene is TRBD1 (5 bases). Germline V gene sequence: CDR1 SEHNR, CDR2 FQNEAQ (reference sequence). The V and J ends lost 3 bases and 3 bases respectively, with 17 bases between them. This CDR3 region has 16 residues.

The chain links TRBV5-6 to TRBJ2-7; D perhaps matches TRBD2 (6 bases). Germline assignment: CDR1 SGHDT and CDR2 YYEEEE. V was pared by 3 bases and J by 3 bases, with 13 bases between. The length of the CDR3 is 14 residues. The CDR3 DNA sequence: TGTGCCAGCAGCTCCCGACTAGTCCTCTACGAGCAGTACTTC. Translation: CASSSRLVLYEQYF. The variable domain in full, completed from reference TRBV5-6 and TRBJ2-7, reads DAGVTQSPTHLIKTRGQQVTLRCSPKSGHDTVSWYQQALGQGPQFIFQYYEEEERQRGNFPDRFSGHQFPNYSSELNVNALLLGDSALYLCASSSRLVLYEQYFGPGTRLTVT.

This clonotype was found a few times. The V gene is TRBV29-1, the J gene TRBJ2-7; tentative D call: TRBD1 (6 bases). CDR1 is SQVTM, CDR2 ANQGSEA, per germline. CDR3 length: 13 amino acids. The V end lost 4 bases, the J end lost 4 bases, and 14 bases lay between the germline ends. The CDR3 sequence: CSVAGAGYYEQYF. The CDR3, as DNA: TGCAGCGTTGCAGGGGCCGGCTATTACGAGCAGTACTTC.

The rearrangement joins TRBV5-1 to TRBJ2-1; the match to TRBD2 covers 8 bases. After removal of 3 bases from V and 9 bases from J, the junction contained 5 bases not matched to a gene. The CDR3 loop spans 13 amino acids. Germline loops: CDR1 SGHRS, CDR2 YFSETQ. The CDR3 sequence: CASSSPSGPEQFF. Written as DNA, the CDR3 is TGCGCCAGCAGCTCCCCTAGCGGGCCTGAGCAGTTCTTC.

The chain employs TRBV15 and TRBJ2-7, with D tentatively TRBD2 (6 bases). This CDR3 contains 14 residues. The V and J ends lost 6 bases and 2 bases respectively, with 14 bases between them. Germline-derived CDR1 and CDR2 are LNHNV and YYDKDF (reference sequence). The CDR3 reads CATSHSAGTYEQYF. The CDR3 coding sequence is TGTGCCACCAGTCATTCGGCGGGGACCTACGAGCAGTACTTC.

J is TRBJ2-2 and V is TRBV13; TRBD1 or TRBD2 may be the D gene (5 bases each). The CDR3 loop spans 17 amino acids. Germline CDR1 PRHDT, CDR2 FYEKMQ (reference sequence). Trimming removed 1 base at V and 0 bases at J, with 12 bases between. CDR3 sequence reads: CASSLEWGPPNTGELFF. CDR3 DNA: TGTGCCAGCAGCTTAGAGTGGGGACCTCCGAACACCGGGGAGCTGTTTTTT.